Listed here are 29 T cell receptor beta chains from one sample, sequenced in a study of Ad26.COV2.S vaccination and SARS-CoV-2 variants (dated by TCRdb to the early 2020s). What the treatment or condition label conveys for this sample: about 20 received Ad26.COV2.S at low or high dose, single or two shots; roughly five received placebo; per-sample allocation not given. Repertoires of vaccine and placebo recipients were sequenced from samples collected on day 63 after the first injection. The library was prepared using the immunoSEQ multiplex PCR assay. Not all clones reach the TCRdb copy of this immuneACCESS table, which keeps in-frame sequences only. Checked studies attribute under half of the gap to unresolved V genes and leave the rest unexplained. A total of under 550,000 clones appear in this sample, approximately 90% of them only once. Approximately 12% of the sample is held by the ten biggest clonotypes.

This specimen was peripheral blood, taken in a trial of Ad26.COV2.S vaccine versus placebo. These receptors were obtained from a person between 18 and 59 years old who received the Ad26.COV2.S COVID-19 vaccine or a placebo.

Worth noting for this clone: An end of the junction does not agree with germline; a read error may underlie this. The rearrangement joins TRBV28 to TRBJ1-1; 7 bases line up with TRBD1. Germline CDR1 and CDR2: MDHEN and SYDVKM. This CDR3 comprises 15 residues. In nucleotides, the CDR3 is TGTGCCAGCAGTTCTCCGGGACAGATGAACATTGAAGCTTTCTTT. This gives the protein CASSSPGQMNIEAFF.

The CDR3 DNA follows: TGTGCCAGCAGCTCAGGACAGAACACCGGGGAGCTGTTTTTT. It codes for CASSSGQNTGELFF. The chain employs TRBV9 and TRBJ2-2, with D possibly matching TRBD1 (5 bases). Germline V lookup: CDR1 SGDLS, CDR2 YYNGEE. Between the trimmed V and J ends, which lost 4 bases and 1 base, there was a span of 8 bases. This CDR3 spans 14 amino acids.

For this clone: Additional DNA sequences in this sample encode the identical CDR3. The chain links TRBV12-3 or TRBV12-4 to TRBJ2-1, with D uncertain. Deletions cut 4 bases from V and 10 bases from J, with 8 bases between. The CDR3 sequence is 11 residues long. CDR3 nucleotide sequence: TGTGCCAGCAGTTCCAGTAACGAGCAGTTCTTC. Amino acids: CASSSSNEQFF.

The CDR3 protein is CASSLVLRPETQYF. In nucleotides, the CDR3 is TGTGCCAGCAGCTTAGTGTTGCGACCGGAGACCCAGTACTTC. This chain uses TRBV7-8 with TRBJ2-5; D not resolved. The germline V and J ends were trimmed by 1 base and 5 bases, with 11 bases remaining between them. Germline loops: CDR1 SGHVS, CDR2 FQNEAQ. The CDR3 totals 14 residues.

The gene calls are TRBV15 and TRBJ2-3, with 7 bases lining up with TRBD2. The CDR3 contains 19 residues. In germline, CDR1 is LNHNV, CDR2 YYDKDF (reference sequence). The V gene end was trimmed by 0 bases and the J gene end by 6 bases; junction bases not matched to a gene: 18. The CDR3 DNA reads TGTGCCACCAGCAGAGATTACGGGCAGCAGGGAGGGCCGAAGGATACGCAGTATTTT. Translation gives CATSRDYGQQGGPKDTQYF. The whole variable domain, filled in from reference TRBV15 and TRBJ2-3, reads DAMVIQNPRYQVTQFGKPVTLSCSQTLNHNVMYWYQQKSSQAPKLLFHYYDKDFNNEADTPDNFQSRRPNTSFCFLDIRSPGLGDTAMYLCATSRDYGQQGGPKDTQYFGPGTRLTVL.

This clone appeared once. This chain links TRBV4-2 with TRBJ2-1, with 13 bases fitting TRBD2. Germline trimming cut 4 bases from V and 2 bases from J; bases unmatched to any gene: 8. CDR1 is LGHNA, CDR2 YNFKEQ, per germline. CDR3 length: 18 amino acids. The CDR3 nucleotides are TGTGCCAGCAGCCGATGGACTAGCGGGGGAACTACCTACAATGAGCAGTTCTTC. It is translated as CASSRWTSGGTTYNEQFF.

J is TRBJ1-5 and V is TRBV9, with TRBD1 matching 7 bases. Germline V lookup: CDR1 SGDLS, CDR2 YYNGEE. The CDR3 is 15 amino acids. The ends lost 3 bases at V and 4 bases at J; junction bases unmatched: 7. The CDR3 DNA reads as TGTGCCAGCAGCGCGACAGGGTATGAAAATCAGCCCCAGCATTTT. Protein sequence: CASSATGYENQPQHF.

The chain couples TRBV3-1 (or the pseudogene TRBV3-2) to TRBJ2-7, with 7 bases identical to TRBD2. This CDR3 region has 15 residues. CDR1 is LGHDT, CDR2 YNNKEL, per germline (reference sequence). V shed 4 bases, J shed 0 bases, and the junction held 6 bases outside the gene matches. Written as DNA, the CDR3 is TGTGCCAGCAGCCCCCTGGGCGGGAGCTCCTACGAGCAGTACTTC. This translates into CASSPLGGSSYEQYF.

V usage is TRBV28 and J usage is TRBJ2-7, with 7 bases aligning to TRBD1. V was clipped by 5 bases and J by 6 bases; unmatched bases: 16. Germline V gives CDR1 MDHEN, CDR2 SYDVKM. The CDR3 contains 16 residues. The CDR3 loop is CASSPLGQGVGLEQYF. CDR3 DNA: TGTGCCAGCAGTCCACTAGGGCAGGGGGTTGGCCTCGAGCAGTACTTC.

The CDR3 protein is CASSQTTERGYGYTF. The CDR3 nucleotides are TGCGCCAGCAGCCAGACGACCGAGAGGGGCTATGGCTACACCTTC. J is TRBJ1-2 and V is TRBV4-3; the D gene is possibly TRBD1 (5 bases). The CDR3 consists of 15 residues. Germline V gene sequence: CDR1 LGHNA, CDR2 YSLEER. The ends were cut back, 3 bases at V and 4 bases at J, with 15 bases in the middle.

The rearrangement joins TRBV4-1 to TRBJ2-7; D is perhaps TRBD2 (5 bases). The CDR3 length is 13 residues. Looked up from germline, CDR1 is MGHRA and CDR2 is YSYEKL. Trimming removed 1 base from V and 6 bases from J, with 10 bases in between. The CDR3 protein is CASSQGGRSEQYF. The CDR3 DNA sequence: TGCGCCAGCAGCCAAGGAGGGAGAAGCGAGCAGTACTTC.

This chain links TRBV20-1 with TRBJ2-7, with TRBD2 matching 10 bases. The CDR3 covers 15 residues. Germline assignment: CDR1 DFQATT and CDR2 SNEGSKA (reference sequence). The ends lost 3 bases at V and 1 base at J; junction bases unmatched: 6. This CDR3 reads CSASPSGRVSYEQYF. The CDR3 nucleotides read TGCAGTGCTAGTCCCAGCGGGAGGGTTTCCTACGAGCAGTACTTC.

V and J are TRBV28 and TRBJ2-7, with 11 bases matching TRBD2. Germline V CDR1 and CDR2: MDHEN, SYDVKM. The V gene end was trimmed by 7 bases and the J gene end by 2 bases; junction bases not matched to a gene: 10. The CDR3 consists of 16 residues. CDR3 DNA sequence: TGTGCCAGCATTTCCGCTGGGACTAGCGGCGCCTACGAGCAGTACTTC. Its protein is CASISAGTSGAYEQYF.

This sequence joins TRBV27 and TRBJ2-3; 10 positions match TRBD1. Germline-derived CDR1 and CDR2 are MNHEY and SMNVEV (reference sequence). V was pared by 5 bases and J by 0 bases, with 5 bases of the junction left unmatched. The CDR3 has 16 residues. CDR3 in DNA: TGTGCCAGCAGTCGACAGGGGGCCTCTAGCACAGATACGCAGTATTTT. It translates to CASSRQGASSTDTQYF.

Only one count was recorded for this clone. The chain joins TRBV3-1 (or the pseudogene TRBV3-2) to TRBJ2-1; TRBD2 agrees at 7 bases. The J segment lost 4 bases and the V segment lost 0 bases, leaving 6 bases of the junction unmatched. The CDR3 is 16 residues long. Germline V gene sequence: CDR1 LGHDT, CDR2 YNNKEL (reference sequence). The CDR3 DNA reads as TGTGCCAGCAGCCAAGATGGGGTCGGGAGGTACAATGAGCAGTTCTTC. Protein sequence: CASSQDGVGRYNEQFF.

The V and J genes are TRBV6-5 and TRBJ1-1; no clear D. Germline CDR1 is MNHEY and CDR2 is SVGAGI. V dropped 6 bases and J dropped 1 base, with 9 bases sitting between them. This CDR3 is built from 13 residues. The CDR3 sequence: CASRRTGNTEAFF. The CDR3 bases are TGTGCCAGCAGAAGAACGGGGAACACTGAAGCTTTCTTT.

This chain connects TRBV10-3 to TRBJ1-1, with D possibly TRBD1 on 5 matching bases. Germline values: CDR1 ENHRY, CDR2 SYGVKD. The CDR3 has 14 amino acids. Trimming removed 11 bases at V and 4 bases at J, with 20 bases between. CDR3 amino acids: CASSGTEFGTEAFF. In DNA form, the CDR3 reads TGTGCCTCCTCCGGGACGGAGTTTGGCACTGAAGCTTTCTTT.

The chain uses TRBV18 and TRBJ2-3; TRBD2 might be the D (5 bases). Germline-derived CDR1 and CDR2 are KGHSH and LQKENI. This CDR3 is 16 amino acids long. The V and J ends lost 1 base and 4 bases respectively, with 15 bases between them. CDR3 sequence (DNA): TGTGCCAGCTCACCACAGGCTAATCTAGCAGCAGATACGCAGTATTTT. Amino acids: CASSPQANLAADTQYF.

The chain links TRBV7-8 to TRBJ2-1, with 7 bases identical to TRBD1. Germline lookup yields CDR1 SGHVS and CDR2 FQNEAQ. The CDR3 sequence is 15 residues long. V dropped 2 bases and J dropped 3; count of bases not matched to a gene: 4. CDR3 loop: CASSLSGGNYNEQFF. The CDR3 nucleotides read TGTGCCAGCAGCTTATCAGGGGGTAACTACAATGAGCAGTTCTTC. Supplemented by reference TRBV7-8 and TRBJ2-1, the full variable domain reads GAGVSQSPRYKVAKRGQDVALRCDPISGHVSLFWYQQALGQGPEFLTYFQNEAQLDKSGLPSDRFFAERPEGSVSTLKIQRTQQEDSAVYLCASSLSGGNYNEQFFGPGTRLTVL.

The genes are TRBV5-1 and TRBJ2-1, with D unresolved. CDR1 SGHRS and CDR2 YFSETQ come from the germline V gene. V lost 0 bases and J lost 0, with 7 bases in between. The CDR3 is made up of 15 amino acids. The CDR3 is CASSLGASSYNEQFF. CDR3 nucleotide sequence: TGCGCCAGCAGCTTGGGCGCCAGCTCCTACAATGAGCAGTTCTTC.

This chain's CDR3 is CSVVRQAPRNTEAFF. CDR3 nucleotides: TGCAGCGTTGTGCGTCAAGCCCCTCGGAACACTGAAGCTTTCTTT. The chain couples TRBV29-1 to TRBJ1-1; no clear D. V was cut by 4 bases and J by 1 base, with 16 bases left in between. CDR1 and CDR2 from the germline V gene are SQVTM and ANQGSEA. This CDR3 has 15 amino acids.

The gene calls are TRBV19 and TRBJ2-7, with 8 bases fitting TRBD1. Germline V gene lookup returns CDR1 LNHDA and CDR2 SQIVND (reference sequence). The V and J ends lost 5 bases and 6 bases, in that order; junction bases with no gene match: 6. The CDR3 is made up of 13 amino acids. This chain's CDR3 is CASSPRTGTEQYF. CDR3 sequence (DNA): TGTGCCAGTAGTCCCAGGACAGGGACCGAGCAGTACTTC.

V and J are TRBV11-2 and TRBJ2-7, with TRBD1 matching 8 bases. CDR1 is SGHAT and CDR2 is FQNNGV in the germline V gene. V trimming: 0 bases; J trimming: 4 bases; junction bases outside the gene matches: 11. This CDR3 has 17 amino acids. The CDR3 nucleotides read TGTGCCAGCAGCTTAGATCAGGGGGCGGCGGGGTTATACGAGCAGTACTTC. Its translation is CASSLDQGAAGLYEQYF.

The rearrangement joins TRBV19 to TRBJ2-2; 14 nucleotides match TRBD2. V trimming: 3 bases; J trimming: 5 bases; junction bases outside the gene matches: 14. The CDR3 loop spans 20 amino acids. Germline CDR1 LNHDA, CDR2 SQIVND (reference sequence). The CDR3 reads CASSMDFGTSGSSGTGELFF. The DNA for the CDR3 is TGTGCCAGTAGTATGGACTTTGGGACTAGCGGGAGTTCGGGAACCGGGGAGCTGTTTTTT.

This chain uses TRBV12-5 with TRBJ2-1; possibly TRBD1 or TRBD2 for D (5 bases each). The CDR3 runs to 13 residues. In germline, CDR1 is LGHNT, CDR2 FRNRAP. Trimming stripped 6 bases from V and 7 bases from J, with 13 bases between. The DNA of the CDR3 is TGTGCTAGTGGACCGGACTGGGGGAATGAGCAGTTCTTC. Protein: CASGPDWGNEQFF.

V usage is TRBV3-1 (or the pseudogene TRBV3-2) and J usage is TRBJ2-1; TRBD2 might be the D (6 bases). V lost 1 base and J lost 2, with 6 bases in between. The CDR3 is 14 amino acids. Looked up from germline, CDR1 is LGHDT and CDR2 is YNNKEL (reference sequence). The CDR3 DNA reads TGTGCCAGCAGCCAAGGGACTACCTACAATGAGCAGTTCTTC. This sequence encodes CASSQGTTYNEQFF.

V is TRBV28 and J is TRBJ1-5; D perhaps matches TRBD1 (6 bases). V shed 5 bases and J shed 0 bases, with 17 bases lying between them. The CDR3 runs to 17 residues. Germline V CDR1 and CDR2: MDHEN, SYDVKM. The CDR3 sequence: CASSLILTGNSNQPQHF. For the CDR3, the DNA is TGTGCCAGCAGTCTCATACTGACAGGTAATAGCAATCAGCCCCAGCATTTT.

J is TRBJ2-7 and V is TRBV3-1 (or the pseudogene TRBV3-2), with D maybe TRBD1 (5 bases). This CDR3 contains 14 residues. Germline CDR1 is LGHDT and CDR2 is YNNKEL (reference sequence). V was shortened by 2 bases and J by 0 bases, with 8 bases between the two germline ends. CDR3 DNA sequence: TGTGCCAGCAGCCAAACGACAGCCTCCTACGAGCAGTACTTC. This sequence encodes CASSQTTASYEQYF.

The genes are TRBV18 and TRBJ2-7, with TRBD2 as a possible D gene (6 bases). Trimming removed 1 base from V and 0 bases from J, with 13 bases in between. The CDR3 is 16 amino acids. Germline CDR1 reads KGHSH; CDR2 reads LQKENI. The DNA of the CDR3 is TGTGCCAGCTCACCACGCATGGCCGGGAGCTCCTACGAGCAGTACTTC. Residues: CASSPRMAGSSYEQYF.